This T cell receptor beta chain was recovered during a study of regulatory T cells in long-lasting Graves disease. TCR beta libraries were built with iRepertoire HTBI primers and Arm-PCR of CDR3 regions. TCRdb reprocessed the multiplex PCR reads via MiXCR and lists one record per CDR3 protein. There are some 450,000 distinct CDR3 sequences in the sample; about 15% occur only once, and roughly 10% lies in the top ten. Time point in this sample: newly diagnosed GD, antithyroid drugs for less than 3 months. TCR sequences were obtained from RNA taken from PBMCs. From germline, CDR1 is DFQATT and CDR2 SNEGSKA (reference sequence). The CDR3 is 15 residues long. V shed 3 bases, J shed 3 bases, and the junction held 8 bases outside the gene matches. This clonotype was detected ten times or more. These data also formed part of another study, on T cells in Graves' hyperthyroidism and ophthalmopathy.

The sequence was collected from a woman aged 25-40 years with Graves disease. The rearrangement links TRBV20-1 to TRBJ2-1, with 7 bases identical to TRBD2. The sample in question was peripheral blood mononuclear cells (PBMCs), obtained at new diagnosis, from a patient treated with antithyroid drugs. The CDR3 reads CSAREREEFYNEQFF. The CDR3 DNA follows: TGCAGTGCTAGGGAACGGGAGGAATTCTACAATGAGCAGTTCTTC.